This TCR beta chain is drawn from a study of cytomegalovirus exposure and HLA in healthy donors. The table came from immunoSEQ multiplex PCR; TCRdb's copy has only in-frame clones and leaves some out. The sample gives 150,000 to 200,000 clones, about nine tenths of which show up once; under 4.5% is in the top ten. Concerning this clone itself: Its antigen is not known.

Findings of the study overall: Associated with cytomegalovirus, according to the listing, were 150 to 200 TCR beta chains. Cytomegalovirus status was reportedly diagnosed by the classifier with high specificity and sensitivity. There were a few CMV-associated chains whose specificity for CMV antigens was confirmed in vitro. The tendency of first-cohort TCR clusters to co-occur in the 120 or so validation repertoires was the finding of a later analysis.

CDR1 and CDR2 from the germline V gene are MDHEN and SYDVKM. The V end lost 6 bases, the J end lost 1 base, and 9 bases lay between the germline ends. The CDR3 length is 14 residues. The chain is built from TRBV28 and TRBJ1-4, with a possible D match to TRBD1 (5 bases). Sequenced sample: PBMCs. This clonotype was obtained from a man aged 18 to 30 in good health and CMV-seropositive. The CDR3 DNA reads TGTGCCAGCAGCCCGGGGGGAACTAATGAAAAACTGTTTTTT. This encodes CASSPGGTNEKLFF.